Shown below are 3 T cell receptor beta chains from a single sample sequenced in a study of T-cell memory formation after mild COVID-19. TCRdb fed the 5' RACE reads into MiXCR, producing one record per CDR3 protein. The sample has around 320,000 distinct CDR3 sequences, 13% to 15% seen once. The specimen was PBMCs or a T cell subset sorted from them (not recorded which). The source is a man between 18 and 29 years old who had mild COVID-19 (a few samples of this study predate the infection). Cell type and time point are not known.

This clonotype was recorded at least ten times. V gene TRBV4-2 combines with J gene TRBJ2-1, with D possibly being TRBD2 (5 bases). CDR3 length: 15 amino acids. V lost 4 bases, J lost 4 bases, and 14 bases lay in between. Germline CDR1 and CDR2: LGHNA and YNFKEQ. The CDR3 loop is CASSPSQERYNEQFF. The CDR3 DNA sequence: TGTGCCAGCAGCCCTAGTCAGGAGCGGTACAATGAGCAGTTCTTC.

The chain joins TRBV5-1 to TRBJ1-6; 7 nucleotides line up with TRBD1. V gave up 4 bases and J gave up 5 bases; unmatched junction bases: 6. The CDR3 runs to 15 residues. The germline V gene encodes CDR1 SGHRS and CDR2 YFSETQ. The CDR3 DNA reads as TGCGCCAGCAGCCCAGATCAGGGGGATAATTCACCCCTCCACTTT. Its translation: CASSPDQGDNSPLHF.

This clonotype was seen only a few times. V is TRBV7-9 and J is TRBJ2-3, with TRBD2 as a possible D gene (5 bases). Germline V lookup: CDR1 SEHNR, CDR2 FQNEAQ (reference sequence). V lost 3 bases to trimming and J lost 9 bases, with 10 bases between them. The CDR3 sequence is 12 residues long. CDR3 in amino acids: CASSFRASTQYF. The CDR3 nucleotides read TGTGCCAGCAGCTTCCGAGCTAGCACGCAGTATTTT.